The 28 T cell receptor beta chains presented below share a single source sample, sequenced in a study of blood T cell repertoires in COVID-19. Only in-frame clones appear in the TCRdb table, and some are missing; sequencing was by immunoSEQ multiplex PCR. Among 100,000 to 150,000 clones listed, more than 75% were seen once. Sequencing was performed on peripheral blood. These TCRs come from a human donor in a cohort sampled during active COVID-19.

In its sample, this clone was seen a few times. The J gene is TRBJ2-7, the V gene TRBV5-6; D uncertain. Germline-derived CDR1 and CDR2 are SGHDT and YYEEEE. The CDR3 sequence is 11 residues long. Trimming left V 4 bases short and J 3 bases short, with 5 bases between. The CDR3 nucleotides are TGTGCCAGCAGCCGACTCTACGAGCAGTACTTC. Amino acid sequence: CASSRLYEQYF.

The rearrangement links TRBV7-6 to TRBJ2-1; 9 nucleotides align to TRBD1. CDR1 is SGHVS and CDR2 is FNYEAQ in the germline V gene. The trim removed 5 bases at V and 4 bases at J, leaving 12 bases unmatched. The CDR3 totals 17 residues. The CDR3 protein is CASSRRQGGLGYNEQFF. The CDR3 DNA follows: TGTGCCAGCAGCAGACGACAGGGGGGCTTAGGTTACAATGAGCAGTTCTTC. Variable domain in full (rest from reference TRBV7-6 and TRBJ2-1): GAGVSQSPRYKVTKRGQDVALRCDPISGHVSLYWYRQALGQGPEFLTYFNYEAQQDKSGLPNDRFSAERPEGSISTLTIQRTEQRDSAMYRCASSRRQGGLGYNEQFFGPGTRLTVL.

The V call is TRBV18, the J call TRBJ1-2; no clear D. The germline V gene has CDR1 KGHSH and CDR2 LQKENI. The CDR3 has 13 amino acids. The V and J ends lost 6 bases and 4 bases respectively, with 12 bases between them. The CDR3 sequence: CASSPVGSYGYTF. DNA for the CDR3: TGTGCCAGCTCCCCGGTGGGCAGCTATGGCTACACCTTC.

This clone was detected once. The genes are TRBV3-1 (or the pseudogene TRBV3-2) and TRBJ2-7; 13 bases align to TRBD2. Germline values: CDR1 LGHDT, CDR2 YNNKEL (reference sequence). V was clipped by 6 bases and J by 2 bases; unmatched bases: 25. This CDR3 spans 22 amino acids. The chain's CDR3 is CASSTILRGGVTSGRATYEQYF. CDR3 DNA sequence: TGTGCCAGCAGTACTATCTTGAGGGGCGGAGTAACTAGCGGGAGGGCCACCTACGAGCAGTACTTC.

V usage is TRBV6-5 and J usage is TRBJ2-4; perhaps TRBD2 as D (6 bases). Germline CDR1 MNHEY, CDR2 SVGAGI. This CDR3 is built from 14 residues. Trimming shortened V by 7 bases and J by 8 bases, and 18 bases separated the two germline ends. The CDR3 sequence is CASTKGRGEDIQYF. The CDR3 nucleotides are TGTGCCAGCACAAAGGGGCGGGGAGAGGACATTCAGTACTTC.

This clone has only a few counts. The chain is built from TRBV4-2 and TRBJ2-1; 9 positions agree with TRBD1. J was trimmed by 7 bases and V by 0 bases; bases with no gene match: 7. The CDR3 has 16 residues. CDR1 is LGHNA and CDR2 is YNFKEQ in the germline V gene. This CDR3 is CASSQDPGQGGNEQFF. The CDR3 coding sequence is TGTGCCAGCAGCCAAGATCCGGGACAGGGAGGGAATGAGCAGTTCTTC.

This chain uses TRBV7-2 with TRBJ1-2, with D perhaps TRBD1 (6 bases). Germline lookup yields CDR1 SGHTA and CDR2 FQGNSA. The CDR3 totals 15 residues. Trimming pared 0 bases from V and 6 bases from J, leaving 14 bases between. CDR3 nucleotide sequence: TGTGCCAGCAGCTTAGCGACGGGGCAGGGGCATGGCTACACCTTC. Translation: CASSLATGQGHGYTF.

V usage is TRBV3-1 (or the pseudogene TRBV3-2) and J usage is TRBJ1-6, with TRBD1 matching over 8 bases. V gave up 4 bases and J gave up 8 bases; unmatched junction bases: 4. Germline assignment: CDR1 LGHDT and CDR2 YNNKEL (reference sequence). The CDR3 loop spans 14 amino acids. The CDR3 DNA reads as TGTGCCAGCAGCCTGACAGGGGTTGATTCACCCCTCCACTTT. It translates to CASSLTGVDSPLHF.

The chain links TRBV6-5 to TRBJ1-4, with 12 nucleotides matching TRBD1. In germline, CDR1 is MNHEY, CDR2 SVGAGI. This CDR3 contains 15 residues. V shed 6 bases, J shed 6 bases, and the junction held 5 bases outside the gene matches. CDR3 coding DNA: TGTGCCAGCAGGGGACAGGGGGCATCCCATGAAAAACTGTTTTTT. This translates into CASRGQGASHEKLFF.

In this sample, this clone turned up once. The genes are TRBV11-2 and TRBJ2-7; 9 bases are shared with TRBD2. The germline V gene encodes CDR1 SGHAT and CDR2 FQNNGV. The CDR3 spans 17 residues. The junction had 11 bases not matched to a gene; V was cut back by 5 bases and J by 0 bases. CDR3 bases: TGTGCCAGCAGCCCCGTGGCCGCGGGGGGGTCCTCCTACGAGCAGTACTTC. This sequence encodes CASSPVAAGGSSYEQYF.

The V gene is TRBV5-1, the J gene TRBJ1-5; no clear D. The CDR3 sequence is 15 residues long. V lost 1 base to trimming and J lost 0 bases, with 8 bases between them. Germline CDR1 is SGHRS and CDR2 is YFSETQ. Written as DNA, the CDR3 is TGCGCCAGCAGCTTGACGGGGAATAGCAATCAGCCCCAGCATTTT. It specifies CASSLTGNSNQPQHF.

This clone was detected once. The genes are TRBV27 and TRBJ2-3; the match to TRBD2 covers 9 bases. The CDR3 runs to 18 residues. CDR1 MNHEY and CDR2 SMNVEV come from the germline V gene (reference sequence). V lost 5 bases to trimming and J lost 3 bases; unmatched junction nucleotides: 15. The CDR3 DNA sequence: TGTGCCAGCAGTCCAACGGTCACGATAGCGGGAGAAACAGATACGCAGTATTTT. Its protein product is CASSPTVTIAGETDTQYF.

V and J are TRBV10-3 and TRBJ2-3; 7 bases fit TRBD2. This CDR3 region has 16 residues. Germline V lookup: CDR1 ENHRY, CDR2 SYGVKD. The V gene end was trimmed by 4 bases and the J gene end by 0 bases; junction bases not matched to a gene: 7. The DNA of the CDR3 is TGTGCCATCAGTGCGGCGGGAGCGGGGAGCACAGATACGCAGTATTTT. It yields the protein CAISAAGAGSTDTQYF.

The chain is built from TRBV6-1 and TRBJ2-3; D gene unclear. The CDR3 has 15 amino acids. V lost 3 bases and J lost 1, with 11 bases in between. Germline loops: CDR1 MNHNS, CDR2 SASEGT. This CDR3 reads CASSEPRRGTDTQYF. The DNA for the CDR3 is TGTGCCAGCAGTGAGCCTAGAAGAGGCACAGATACGCAGTATTTT.

The gene calls are TRBV29-1 and TRBJ1-1, with TRBD1 matching 9 bases. Germline V gene sequence: CDR1 SQVTM, CDR2 ANQGSEA. The CDR3 has 14 residues. Unmatched junction bases numbered 6, after V lost 6 bases and J lost 1 base. The CDR3 DNA reads TGCAGCGTCAAACCGGGACAGGGGAACACTGAAGCTTTCTTT. It encodes CSVKPGQGNTEAFF.

V usage is TRBV5-6 and J usage is TRBJ2-1; D gene uncertain. This CDR3 is built from 12 residues. The ends were cut back, 4 bases at V and 6 bases at J, with 8 bases in the middle. Germline loops: CDR1 SGHDT, CDR2 YYEEEE. CDR3 sequence: CASSPAGNEQFF. In nucleotides, the CDR3 is TGTGCCAGCAGCCCCGCCGGCAATGAGCAGTTCTTC.

This clone was found a few times. The CDR3 coding sequence is TGCGCCAGCAGCCAACGGAGCGGGAGGCCAAACACAGATACGCAGTATTTT. Its protein is CASSQRSGRPNTDTQYF. The chain is built from TRBV5-1 and TRBJ2-3; 9 nucleotides match TRBD2. CDR3 length equals 17 residues. V lost 4 bases and J lost 2; bases outside the gene matches: 11. Germline CDR1 reads SGHRS; CDR2 reads YFSETQ.

This clone was detected only a few times. This chain joins TRBV19 and TRBJ2-1, with 7 bases that match TRBD1. CDR3 size: 15 residues. Germline V gene sequence: CDR1 LNHDA, CDR2 SQIVND (reference sequence). Trimming at V came to 7 bases and at J to 7 bases, leaving 13 bases not matched to a gene. The CDR3 region has the DNA TGTGCCAGTACCGCAACCTACAGGGGTGAGAATGAGCAGTTCTTC. Its translation: CASTATYRGENEQFF.

The rearrangement links TRBV24-1 to TRBJ2-7; a possible D gene is TRBD1 (6 bases). The CDR3 contains 13 residues. Trimming removed 5 bases from V and 2 bases from J, with 9 bases in between. In germline, CDR1 is KGHDR, CDR2 SFDVKD. The DNA of the CDR3 is TGTGCCACCAGTGCTACAGGGACCTACGAGCAGTACTTC. It specifies CATSATGTYEQYF.

This rearrangement joins TRBV29-1 to TRBJ2-7, with a possible D match to TRBD1 (5 bases). From germline, CDR1 is SQVTM and CDR2 ANQGSEA. The V end lost 6 bases, the J end lost 0 bases, and 18 bases lay between the germline ends. The CDR3 is 15 amino acids. This CDR3 is CSVGEIYRSSYEQYF. As DNA, the CDR3 is TGCAGCGTGGGCGAAATTTACAGGAGCTCCTACGAGCAGTACTTC.

Only one count was recorded for this clone. The chain joins TRBV9 to TRBJ2-7; D not certain. There are 14 residues in the CDR3. Germline lookup yields CDR1 SGDLS and CDR2 YYNGEE. V shed 4 bases and J shed 4 bases, with 15 bases lying between them. The DNA of the CDR3 is TGTGCCAGCAGCCCCCTGGCGTTGACTTACGAGCAGTACTTC. It specifies CASSPLALTYEQYF.

DNA for the CDR3: TGTGCCAGCAGCCCTAGCGGGAGGCCCAATGAGCAGTTCTTC. Its protein product is CASSPSGRPNEQFF. The chain has TRBV3-1 (or the pseudogene TRBV3-2) and TRBJ2-1; 11 positions agree with TRBD2. V was pared by 4 bases and J by 6 bases, with 2 bases of the junction left unmatched. CDR3 length: 14 residues. From germline, CDR1 is LGHDT and CDR2 YNNKEL (reference sequence).

As for this clone: A much more abundant neighbour one base away suggests this may be a read error. This same CDR3 is encoded by further DNA sequences in the sample. This chain uses TRBV24-1 with TRBJ2-6; no clear D gene. In germline, CDR1 is KGHDR, CDR2 SFDVKD. Deletions cut 4 bases from V and 4 bases from J, with 28 bases between. The CDR3 extends over 21 amino acids. The CDR3 bases are TGTGCCACCAGTGACAGCCCTGGAGTAGAAGCAGTCTCTGTAGGGGCCAACGTCCTGACTTTC. It specifies CATSDSPGVEAVSVGANVLTF.

CDR3 residues: CASSGFGGGSNTGELFF. DNA for the CDR3: TGCGCCAGCAGCGGCTTCGGCGGGGGGTCGAACACCGGGGAGCTGTTTTTT. V and J are TRBV5-1 and TRBJ2-2, with 8 bases lining up with TRBD2. This CDR3 spans 17 amino acids. Germline V CDR1 and CDR2: SGHRS, YFSETQ. J was trimmed by 0 bases and V by 4 bases; bases with no gene match: 8.

This CDR3 reads CASRSRVSNSPLHF. CDR3 DNA sequence: TGTGCCAGCAGGTCGCGGGTCTCGAATTCACCCCTCCACTTT. This rearrangement joins TRBV6-5 to TRBJ1-6; D remains ambiguous. Trimming took off 6 bases at V and 7 bases at J, with 13 bases between the two ends. The CDR3 loop spans 14 amino acids. CDR1 MNHEY and CDR2 SVGAGI come from the germline V gene.

The genes are TRBV5-1 and TRBJ1-2; a possible D gene is TRBD1 (5 bases). V was pared by 4 bases and J by 3 bases, with 13 bases between. The CDR3 has 14 amino acids. Germline V lookup: CDR1 SGHRS, CDR2 YFSETQ. The CDR3 is CASSRGRDYYGYTF. In DNA form, the CDR3 reads TGCGCCAGCAGCCGAGGAAGGGACTACTATGGCTACACCTTC.

The chain uses TRBV6-2 or TRBV6-3 and TRBJ2-2, with 10 bases identical to TRBD1. From germline, CDR1 is MNHEY and CDR2 SVGEGT. After removal of 0 bases from V and 5 bases from J, the junction contained 6 bases not matched to a gene. This CDR3 comprises 17 residues. CDR3 region: CASSYSRDRGDTGELFF. The DNA for the CDR3 is TGTGCCAGCAGTTACTCCCGGGACAGGGGAGATACCGGGGAGCTGTTTTTT.

The rearrangement uses TRBV6-9 and TRBJ2-4, with D unresolved. This CDR3 is built from 12 residues. V lost 6 bases, J lost 3 bases, and 6 bases lay in between. From germline, CDR1 is MNHGY and CDR2 SVAAGI. The CDR3 DNA follows: TGTGCCAGCAGCTACAGCAAAAACATTCAGTACTTC. Amino acid sequence: CASSYSKNIQYF.